The following is a T cell receptor (beta chain) sequence with its context. The RNA input was about 0.45 to 1 ug, and it was reverse transcribed with random hexamers. By means of immunoSEQ multiplex PCR, TCR beta CDR3 spanning 54 Vbeta and 13 Jbeta underwent amplification. One entry per CDR3 protein, called by TCRdb with MiXCR from the immunoSEQ multiplex PCR reads. The table lists over 100,000 distinct CDR3 sequences, around 90% of them singletons. The data originate from a study of CD8 T cells in Susac syndrome. The CDR3 loop spans 12 amino acids. Deletions cut 10 bases from V and 4 bases from J, with 11 bases between.

This receptor was taken from a human donor in good health. V and J are TRBV12-3 or TRBV12-4 and TRBJ1-3; D ambiguous. The sequencing input was CD8+ T cells from PBMCs. CDR3 loop: CATDRGGNTIYF. The CDR3 DNA follows: TGTGCCACGGACCGAGGGGGAAACACCATATATTTT.